This T cell receptor (beta chain) appears in the sequencing data of a study of blood T cell repertoires in COVID-19. Across the whole study: T cells, B-cell-depleted T cells, or PBMCs supplied cDNA or gDNA.

In this sample, this clone turned up once. Sequencing used immunoSEQ multiplex PCR; TCRdb keeps in-frame clones, though not all of them. The repertoire includes fewer than 75,000 clones, 80% to 85% of them detected once, and roughly 41% sits in the top ten. CDR3 length: 14 residues. V lost 7 bases, J lost 4 bases, and 4 bases stayed unmatched. The sample consisted of peripheral blood. The source of this sequence is a human donor in a cohort sampled during active COVID-19. This sequence joins TRBV6-7 and TRBJ2-2; 9 positions match TRBD1. TRBV6-7 is filed as an ORF, its function uncertain. The CDR3 reads CASTGQGPTGELFF. CDR3 sequence (DNA): TGTGCCAGCACCGGACAGGGGCCCACCGGGGAGCTGTTTTTT.